Listed here are 14 T cell receptor beta chains from one sample, sequenced in a study of blood T cell repertoires in COVID-19. Assay: immunoSEQ multiplex PCR; the TCRdb copy retains only in-frame clones and omits some. The table includes a few hundred thousand clones, about 88% detected once. Sequencing was carried out using PBMCs or T cells enriched from blood (not recorded which). Source of these receptors: a woman aged 18-30 years who had recovered from COVID-19.

This clone appeared a single time. The V and J genes are TRBV10-3 and TRBJ1-1; TRBD1 matches 9 bases. The junction had 6 bases not matched to a gene; V was cut back by 6 bases and J by 4 bases. The CDR3 spans 14 residues. Germline V gene data show CDR1 as ENHRY and CDR2 as SYGVKD. This CDR3 reads CAIREDRGSTEAFF. CDR3 DNA sequence: TGTGCCATCAGAGAAGACAGGGGGAGCACTGAAGCTTTCTTT.

V gene TRBV3-1 (or the pseudogene TRBV3-2) combines with J gene TRBJ1-5; 8 nucleotides align to TRBD1. V lost 4 bases, J lost 2 bases, and 7 bases stayed unmatched. CDR3 size: 16 residues. The germline CDR1 and CDR2 sequences are LGHDT and YNNKEL (reference sequence). The CDR3 reads CASSPDRGGRNQPQHF. CDR3 DNA: TGTGCCAGCAGCCCTGACAGGGGCGGCCGCAATCAGCCCCAGCATTTT.

The gene calls are TRBV7-9 and TRBJ1-2, with D unclear. Germline-derived CDR1 and CDR2 are SEHNR and FQNEAQ (reference sequence). V lost 4 bases and J 4 bases, leaving 13 bases between the germline ends. This CDR3 is 14 amino acids long. The CDR3 DNA sequence: TGTGCCAGCAGCTCTAGCAAGGGAACCTATGGCTACACCTTC. Its translation is CASSSSKGTYGYTF. Full variable domain (rest looked up from reference TRBV7-9 and TRBJ1-2): DTGVSQNPRHKITKRGQNVTFRCDPISEHNRLYWYRQTLGQGPEFLTYFQNEAQLEKSRLLSDRFSAERPKGSFSTLEIQRTEQGDSAMYLCASSSSKGTYGYTFGSGTRLTVV.

V usage is TRBV2 and J usage is TRBJ1-5, with D tentatively TRBD1 (6 bases). Germline lookup yields CDR1 SNHLY and CDR2 FYNNEI. Trimming took 7 bases from V and 3 from J, leaving 13 bases between them. CDR3 size: 14 residues. The CDR3 protein is CASNWDTINQPQHF. The CDR3 coding sequence is TGTGCCAGCAACTGGGACACCATCAATCAGCCCCAGCATTTT. Filled out from reference TRBV2 and TRBJ1-5, the complete variable domain reads EPEVTQTPSHQVTQMGQEVILRCVPISNHLYFYWYRQILGQKVEFLVSFYNNEISEKSEIFDDQFSVERPDGSNFTLKIRSTKLEDSAMYFCASNWDTINQPQHFGDGTRLSIL.

This clone was observed a single time. J is TRBJ1-1 and V is TRBV18; D gene unclear. The CDR3 sequence is 13 residues long. Trimming stripped 5 bases from V and 0 bases from J, with 7 bases between. The germline V gene has CDR1 KGHSH and CDR2 LQKENI. As DNA, the CDR3 is TGTGCCAGCTCAGGCCTGATGAACACTGAAGCTTTCTTT. Translating gives CASSGLMNTEAFF. The full variable domain, completed using reference TRBV18 and TRBJ1-1, is NAGVMQNPRHLVRRRGQEARLRCSPMKGHSHVYWYRQLPEEGLKFMVYLQKENIIDESGMPKERFSAEFPKEGPSILRIQQVVRGDSAAYFCASSGLMNTEAFFGQGTRLTVV.

The rearrangement links TRBV4-1 to TRBJ2-7; TRBD2 might be the D (5 bases). Germline CDR1 MGHRA, CDR2 YSYEKL. This CDR3 is 15 amino acids long. Trimming removed 0 bases at V and 2 bases at J, with 11 bases between. The DNA for the CDR3 is TGCGCCAGCAGCCAAGATCCGGGGTCGGCCTACGAGCAGTACTTC. Protein: CASSQDPGSAYEQYF.

The rearrangement uses TRBV10-2 and TRBJ1-1; D uncertain. From germline, CDR1 is WSHSY and CDR2 SAAADI. The CDR3 consists of 13 residues. The germline V and J ends were trimmed by 0 bases and 4 bases, with 6 bases remaining between them. The CDR3 DNA is TGCGCCAGCAGTGAGTCGGGCCTCACTGAAGCTTTCTTT. It yields the protein CASSESGLTEAFF.

V gene TRBV27 combines with J gene TRBJ1-1; 9 bases are shared with TRBD1. V shed 4 bases and J 6 bases; nucleotides not matched to a gene: 3. CDR3 length: 13 amino acids. Germline V gives CDR1 MNHEY, CDR2 SMNVEV (reference sequence). The CDR3: CASSSTGGPEAFF. The CDR3 nucleotides read TGTGCCAGCAGTTCCACAGGGGGCCCTGAAGCTTTCTTT.

The V gene is TRBV5-1, the J gene TRBJ2-7; no clear D. This CDR3 has 14 amino acids. Between the trimmed V and J ends, which lost 1 base and 6 bases, there was a span of 14 bases. CDR1 and CDR2 (germline): SGHRS, YFSETQ. CDR3 DNA sequence: TGCGCCAGCAGCTTGAAGCGCCCGGCGTCCGAGCAGTACTTC. This translates into CASSLKRPASEQYF.

This clone was seen a single time. The V call is TRBV7-2, the J call TRBJ2-2, with a weak D call TRBD1 (6 bases). Trimming stripped 4 bases from V and 0 bases from J, with 15 bases between. The CDR3 runs to 17 residues. Germline loops: CDR1 SGHTA, CDR2 FQGNSA. This CDR3 is CASSSRRQAPNTGELFF. In nucleotides, the CDR3 is TGTGCCAGCAGCTCGAGGAGACAGGCCCCGAACACCGGGGAGCTGTTTTTT.

This sequence joins TRBV12-5 and TRBJ2-7; 7 bases map to TRBD2. CDR1 is LGHNT and CDR2 is FRNRAP in the germline V gene. The CDR3 sequence is 15 residues long. V was clipped by 0 bases and J by 2 bases; unmatched bases: 4. The CDR3 region has the DNA TGTGCTAGTGGTTTGGTACGGGGGGTTCCCTACGAGCAGTACTTC. This codes for CASGLVRGVPYEQYF. Variable domain in full (rest from reference TRBV12-5 and TRBJ2-7): DARVTQTPRHKVTEMGQEVTMRCQPILGHNTVFWYRQTMMQGLELLAYFRNRAPLDDSGMPKDRFSAEMPDATLATLKIQPSEPRDSAVYFCASGLVRGVPYEQYFGPGTRLTVT.

The chain employs TRBV3-1 (or the pseudogene TRBV3-2) and TRBJ1-1; 7 nucleotides line up with TRBD1. Unmatched junction bases numbered 4, after V lost 5 bases and J lost 1 base. Germline V gene sequence: CDR1 LGHDT, CDR2 YNNKEL (reference sequence). This CDR3 contains 14 residues. Written as DNA, the CDR3 is TGTGCCAGCAGCGGGGGACAGAGGAACACTGAAGCTTTCTTT. The encoded protein is CASSGGQRNTEAFF.

The CDR3 is CASRDFLNTGELFF. CDR3 DNA sequence: TGTGCCAGCCGGGACTTCCTAAACACCGGGGAGCTGTTTTTT. The chain couples TRBV3-1 (or the pseudogene TRBV3-2) to TRBJ2-2; tentative D call: TRBD2 (6 bases). V was pared by 8 bases and J by 2 bases, with 12 bases between. The CDR3 loop spans 14 amino acids. From germline, CDR1 is LGHDT and CDR2 YNNKEL (reference sequence).

The rearrangement uses TRBV28 and TRBJ2-6, with a possible D match to TRBD2 (6 bases). The CDR3 contains 15 residues. The germline CDR1 and CDR2 sequences are MDHEN and SYDVKM. Trimming stripped 0 bases from V and 4 bases from J, with 7 bases between. The CDR3 DNA is TGTGCCAGCAGTTTATGGGGGGGAGGGGCCAACGTCCTGACTTTC. It translates to CASSLWGGGANVLTF. The full variable domain, completed using reference TRBV28 and TRBJ2-6, is DVKVTQSSRYLVKRTGEKVFLECVQDMDHENMFWYRQDPGLGLRLIYFSYDVKMKEKGDIPEGYSVSREKKERFSLILESASTNQTSMYLCASSLWGGGANVLTFGAGSRLTVL.